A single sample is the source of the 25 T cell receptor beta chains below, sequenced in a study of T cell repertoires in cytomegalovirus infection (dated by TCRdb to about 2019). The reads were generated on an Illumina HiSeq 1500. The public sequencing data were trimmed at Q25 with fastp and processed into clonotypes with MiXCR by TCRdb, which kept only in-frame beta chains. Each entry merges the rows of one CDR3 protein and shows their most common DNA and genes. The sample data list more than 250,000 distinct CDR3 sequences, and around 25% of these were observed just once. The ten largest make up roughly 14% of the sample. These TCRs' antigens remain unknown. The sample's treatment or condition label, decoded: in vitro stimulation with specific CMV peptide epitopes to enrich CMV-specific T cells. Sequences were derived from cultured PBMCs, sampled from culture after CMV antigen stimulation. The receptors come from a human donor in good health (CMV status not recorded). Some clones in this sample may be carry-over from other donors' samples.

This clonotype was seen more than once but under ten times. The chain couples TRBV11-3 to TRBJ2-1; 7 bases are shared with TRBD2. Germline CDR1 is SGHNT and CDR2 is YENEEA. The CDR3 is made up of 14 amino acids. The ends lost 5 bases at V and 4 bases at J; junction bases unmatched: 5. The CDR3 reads CASSPSGEYNEQFF. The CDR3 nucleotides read TGTGCCAGCAGCCCCAGCGGGGAGTACAATGAGCAGTTCTTC. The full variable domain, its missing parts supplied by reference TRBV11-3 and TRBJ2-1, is EAGVVQSPRYKIIEKKQPVAFWCNPISGHNTLYWYLQNLGQGPELLIRYENEEAVDDSQLPKDRFSAERLKGVDSTLKIQPAELGDSAVYLCASSPSGEYNEQFFGPGTRLTVL.

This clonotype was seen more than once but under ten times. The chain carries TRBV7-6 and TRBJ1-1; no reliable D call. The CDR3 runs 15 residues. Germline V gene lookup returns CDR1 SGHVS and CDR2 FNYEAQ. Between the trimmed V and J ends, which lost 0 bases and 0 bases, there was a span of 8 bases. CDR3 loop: CASSLAGPLNTEAFF. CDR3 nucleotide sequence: TGTGCCAGCAGCTTAGCGGGTCCTTTGAACACTGAAGCTTTCTTT.

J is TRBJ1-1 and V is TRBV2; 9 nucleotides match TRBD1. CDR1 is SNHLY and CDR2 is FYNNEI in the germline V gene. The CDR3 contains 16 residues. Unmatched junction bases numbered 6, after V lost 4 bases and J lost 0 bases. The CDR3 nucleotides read TGTGCCAGCAGTGCGACACAGGGGGCATTGAACACTGAAGCTTTCTTT. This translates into CASSATQGALNTEAFF.

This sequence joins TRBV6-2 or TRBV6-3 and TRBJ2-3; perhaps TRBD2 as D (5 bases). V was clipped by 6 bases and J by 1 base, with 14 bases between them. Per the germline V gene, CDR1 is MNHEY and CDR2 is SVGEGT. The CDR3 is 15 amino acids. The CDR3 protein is CASSSGGLGTDTQYF. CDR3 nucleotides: TGTGCCAGCAGCTCAGGAGGACTCGGCACAGATACGCAGTATTTT.

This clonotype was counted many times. This CDR3 is CASSAGTSLYSNQPQHF. CDR3 nucleotide sequence: TGTGCCAGCAGCGCCGGGACCTCGTTATATAGCAATCAGCCCCAGCATTTT. The chain has TRBV7-2 and TRBJ1-5; D possibly corresponds to TRBD1 (5 bases). Trimming took 5 bases from V and 0 from J, leaving 17 bases between them. The CDR3 totals 17 residues. Germline V gene lookup returns CDR1 SGHTA and CDR2 FQGNSA.

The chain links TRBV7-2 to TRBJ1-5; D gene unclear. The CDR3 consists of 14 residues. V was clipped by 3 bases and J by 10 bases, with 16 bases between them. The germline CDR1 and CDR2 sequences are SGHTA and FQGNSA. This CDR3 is CASSFYRSEAPQHF. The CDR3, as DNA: TGTGCCAGCAGCTTCTATCGTTCCGAGGCCCCCCAGCATTTT. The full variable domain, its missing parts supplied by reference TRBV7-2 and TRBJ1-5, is GAGVSQSPSNKVTEKGKDVELRCDPISGHTALYWYRQSLGQGLEFLIYFQGNSAPDKSGLPSDRFSAERTGGSVSTLTIQRTQQEDSAVYLCASSFYRSEAPQHFGDGTRLSIL.

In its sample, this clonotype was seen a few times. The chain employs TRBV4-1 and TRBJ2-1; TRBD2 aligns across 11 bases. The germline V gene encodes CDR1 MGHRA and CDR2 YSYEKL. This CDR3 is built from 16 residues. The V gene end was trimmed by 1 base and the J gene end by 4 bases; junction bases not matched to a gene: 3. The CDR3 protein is CASSQVSGRAYNEQFF. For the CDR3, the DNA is TGCGCCAGCAGCCAAGTTAGCGGGAGGGCTTACAATGAGCAGTTCTTC.

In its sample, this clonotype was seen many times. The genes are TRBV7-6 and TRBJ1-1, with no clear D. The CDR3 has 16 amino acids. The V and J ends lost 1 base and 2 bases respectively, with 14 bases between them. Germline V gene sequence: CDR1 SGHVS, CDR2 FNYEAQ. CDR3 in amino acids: CASSLVGPTGNTEAFF. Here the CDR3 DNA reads TGTGCCAGCAGCTTAGTTGGCCCCACCGGCAACACTGAAGCTTTCTTT.

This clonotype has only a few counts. The CDR3 bases are TGTGCCAGCAGAACAGGGGTACTAGCGGGACTCACAGATACGCAGTATTTT. As protein: CASRTGVLAGLTDTQYF. The chain employs TRBV6-1 and TRBJ2-3; 10 positions agree with TRBD2. The CDR3 is made up of 17 amino acids. The germline CDR1 and CDR2 sequences are MNHNS and SASEGT. Losses at the gene ends were 6 bases for V and 2 bases for J; bases not matched to a gene: 11.

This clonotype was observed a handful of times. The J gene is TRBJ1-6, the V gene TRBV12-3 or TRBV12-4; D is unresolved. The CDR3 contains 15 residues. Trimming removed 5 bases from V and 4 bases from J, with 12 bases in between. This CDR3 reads CASSLVREYNSPLHF. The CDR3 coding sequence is TGTGCCAGCAGTCTAGTCAGAGAGTATAATTCACCCCTCCACTTT.

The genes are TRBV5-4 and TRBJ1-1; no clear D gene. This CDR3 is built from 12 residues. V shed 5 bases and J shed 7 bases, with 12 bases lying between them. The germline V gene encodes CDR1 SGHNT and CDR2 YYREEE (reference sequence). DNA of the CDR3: TGTGCCAGCAGGGGCGACAACCTTGAAGCTTTCTTT. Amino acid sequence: CASRGDNLEAFF.

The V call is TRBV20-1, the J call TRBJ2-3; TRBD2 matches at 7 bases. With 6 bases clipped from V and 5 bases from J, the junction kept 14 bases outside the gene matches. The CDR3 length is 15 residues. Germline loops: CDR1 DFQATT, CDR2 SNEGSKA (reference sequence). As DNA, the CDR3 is TGCAGTGCCACCAGGGCTAGCGGCGGGGGAGATACGCAGTATTTT. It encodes CSATRASGGGDTQYF.

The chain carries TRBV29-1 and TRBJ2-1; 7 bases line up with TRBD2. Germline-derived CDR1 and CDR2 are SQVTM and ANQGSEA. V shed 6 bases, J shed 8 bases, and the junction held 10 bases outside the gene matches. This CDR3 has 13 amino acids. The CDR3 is CSVGPVTSHEQFF. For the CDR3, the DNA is TGCAGCGTGGGGCCAGTGACTAGCCATGAGCAGTTCTTC.

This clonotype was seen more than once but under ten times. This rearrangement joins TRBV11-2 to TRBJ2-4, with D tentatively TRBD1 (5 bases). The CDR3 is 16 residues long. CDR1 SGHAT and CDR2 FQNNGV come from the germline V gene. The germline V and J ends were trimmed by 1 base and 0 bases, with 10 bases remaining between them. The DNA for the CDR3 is TGTGCCAGCAGCTTAGCGGCAGGGATAGCCAAAAACATTCAGTACTTC. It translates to CASSLAAGIAKNIQYF.

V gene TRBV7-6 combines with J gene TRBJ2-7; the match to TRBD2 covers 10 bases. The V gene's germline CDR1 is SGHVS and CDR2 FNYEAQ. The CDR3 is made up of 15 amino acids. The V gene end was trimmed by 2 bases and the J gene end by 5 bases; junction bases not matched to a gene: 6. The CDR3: CASSLSGRAKNEQYF. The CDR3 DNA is TGTGCCAGCAGCTTAAGCGGGAGGGCCAAGAACGAGCAGTACTTC.

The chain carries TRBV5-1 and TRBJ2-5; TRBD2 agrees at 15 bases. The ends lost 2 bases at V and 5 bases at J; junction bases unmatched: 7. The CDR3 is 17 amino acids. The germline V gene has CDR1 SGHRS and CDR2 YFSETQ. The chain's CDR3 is CASSFNAGLAGGETQYF. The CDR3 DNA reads TGCGCCAGCAGCTTTAATGCAGGACTAGCGGGAGGGGAGACCCAGTACTTC.

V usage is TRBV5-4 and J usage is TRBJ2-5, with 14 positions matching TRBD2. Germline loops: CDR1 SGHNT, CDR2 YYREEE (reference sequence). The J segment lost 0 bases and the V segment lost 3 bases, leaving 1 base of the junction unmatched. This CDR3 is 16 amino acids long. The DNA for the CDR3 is TGTGCCAGCAGCTGGGGACTAGCGGGGGACCAAGAGACCCAGTACTTC. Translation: CASSWGLAGDQETQYF.

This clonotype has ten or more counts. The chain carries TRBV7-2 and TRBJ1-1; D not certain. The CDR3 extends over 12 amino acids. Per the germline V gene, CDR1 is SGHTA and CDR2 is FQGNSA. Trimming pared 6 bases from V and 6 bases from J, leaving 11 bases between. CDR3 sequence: CASSVWTPEAFF. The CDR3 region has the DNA TGTGCCAGCAGTGTTTGGACGCCTGAAGCTTTCTTT.

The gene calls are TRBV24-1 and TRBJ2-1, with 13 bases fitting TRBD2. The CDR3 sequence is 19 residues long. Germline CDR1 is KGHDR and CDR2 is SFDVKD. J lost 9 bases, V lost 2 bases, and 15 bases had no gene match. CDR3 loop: CATSDYRTDRTSGSGEQFF. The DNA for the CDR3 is TGTGCCACCAGTGATTACCGGACAGATAGGACTAGCGGGAGTGGTGAGCAGTTCTTC.

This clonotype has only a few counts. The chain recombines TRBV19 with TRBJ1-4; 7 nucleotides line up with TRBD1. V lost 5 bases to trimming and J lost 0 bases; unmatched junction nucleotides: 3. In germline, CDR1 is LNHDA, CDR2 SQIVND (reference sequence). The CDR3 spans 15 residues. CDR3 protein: CASSLGTATNEKLFF. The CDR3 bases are TGTGCCAGTAGTCTCGGGACAGCAACTAATGAAAAACTGTTTTTT. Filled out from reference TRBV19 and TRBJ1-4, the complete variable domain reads DGGITQSPKYLFRKEGQNVTLSCEQNLNHDAMYWYRQDPGQGLRLIYYSQIVNDFQKGDIAEGYSVSREKKESFPLTVTSAQKNPTAFYLCASSLGTATNEKLFFGSGTQLSVL.

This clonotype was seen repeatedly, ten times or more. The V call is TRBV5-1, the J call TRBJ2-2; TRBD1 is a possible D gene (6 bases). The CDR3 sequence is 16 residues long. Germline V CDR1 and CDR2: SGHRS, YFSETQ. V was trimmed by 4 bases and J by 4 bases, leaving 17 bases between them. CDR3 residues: CASSMTYGTLTGELFF. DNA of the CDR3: TGCGCCAGCAGCATGACCTACGGGACACTCACCGGGGAGCTGTTTTTT.

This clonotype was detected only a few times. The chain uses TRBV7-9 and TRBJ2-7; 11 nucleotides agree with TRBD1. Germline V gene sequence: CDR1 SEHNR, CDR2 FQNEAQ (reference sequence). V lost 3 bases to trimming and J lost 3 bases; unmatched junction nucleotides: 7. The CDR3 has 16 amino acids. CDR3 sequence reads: CASSFGGQGVNYEQYF. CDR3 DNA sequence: TGTGCCAGCAGCTTCGGGGGACAGGGGGTGAACTACGAGCAGTACTTC. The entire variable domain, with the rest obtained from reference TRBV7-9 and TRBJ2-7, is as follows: DTGVSQNPRHKITKRGQNVTFRCDPISEHNRLYWYRQTLGQGPEFLTYFQNEAQLEKSRLLSDRFSAERPKGSFSTLEIQRTEQGDSAMYLCASSFGGQGVNYEQYFGPGTRLTVT.

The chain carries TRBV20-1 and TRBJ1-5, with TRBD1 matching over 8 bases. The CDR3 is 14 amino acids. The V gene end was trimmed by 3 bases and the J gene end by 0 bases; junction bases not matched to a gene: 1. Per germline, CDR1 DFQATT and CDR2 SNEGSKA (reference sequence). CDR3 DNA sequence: TGCAGTGCTAGGGGGACAGGTAGCAATCAGCCCCAGCATTTT. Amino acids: CSARGTGSNQPQHF.

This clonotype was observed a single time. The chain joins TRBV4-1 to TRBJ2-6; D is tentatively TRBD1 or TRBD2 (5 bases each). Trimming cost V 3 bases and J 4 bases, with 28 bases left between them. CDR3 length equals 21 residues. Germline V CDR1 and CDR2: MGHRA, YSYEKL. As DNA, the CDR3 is TGCGCCAGCAGCCAGTTAGGGACCAAGGGGTTGGGAGAGAGAGGGGCCAACGTCCTGACTTTC. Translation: CASSQLGTKGLGERGANVLTF.

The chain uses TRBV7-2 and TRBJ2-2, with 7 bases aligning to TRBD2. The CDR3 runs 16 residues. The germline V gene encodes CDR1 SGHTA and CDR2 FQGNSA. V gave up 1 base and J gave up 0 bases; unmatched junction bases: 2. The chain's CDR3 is CASSLESGANTGELFF. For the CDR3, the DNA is TGTGCCAGCAGCTTAGAGAGCGGGGCGAACACCGGGGAGCTGTTTTTT.